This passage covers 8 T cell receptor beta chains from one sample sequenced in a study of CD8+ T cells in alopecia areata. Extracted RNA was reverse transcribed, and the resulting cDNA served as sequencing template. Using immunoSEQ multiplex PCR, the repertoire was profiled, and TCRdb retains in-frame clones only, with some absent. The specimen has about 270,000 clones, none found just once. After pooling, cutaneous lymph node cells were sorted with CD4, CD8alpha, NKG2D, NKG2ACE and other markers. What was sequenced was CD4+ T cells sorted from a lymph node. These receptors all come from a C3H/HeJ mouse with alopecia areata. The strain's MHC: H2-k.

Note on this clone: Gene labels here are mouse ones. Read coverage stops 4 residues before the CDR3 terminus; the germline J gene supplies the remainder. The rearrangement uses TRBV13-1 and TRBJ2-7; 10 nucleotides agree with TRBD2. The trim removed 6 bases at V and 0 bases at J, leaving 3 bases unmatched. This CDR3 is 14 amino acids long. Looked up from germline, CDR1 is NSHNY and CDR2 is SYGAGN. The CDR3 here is CASTGLGSSYEQYF. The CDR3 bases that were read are TGTGCCAGCACGGGACTGGGGTCCTCCTAT.

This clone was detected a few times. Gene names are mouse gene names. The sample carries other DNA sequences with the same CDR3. This CDR3 is CASSMTDNYAEQFF. The covered CDR3 bases are TGTGCCAGCAGTATGACTGATAACTATGCT. The rearrangement uses TRBV19 and TRBJ2-1; D perhaps matches TRBD2 (5 bases). The read ends 4 residues before the CDR3 terminus; that terminus is restored from the germline J gene. CDR1 and CDR2 (germline): FNHDT, SITEND (reference sequence). V was clipped by 2 bases and J by 0 bases, with 6 bases between them. The CDR3 has 14 amino acids.

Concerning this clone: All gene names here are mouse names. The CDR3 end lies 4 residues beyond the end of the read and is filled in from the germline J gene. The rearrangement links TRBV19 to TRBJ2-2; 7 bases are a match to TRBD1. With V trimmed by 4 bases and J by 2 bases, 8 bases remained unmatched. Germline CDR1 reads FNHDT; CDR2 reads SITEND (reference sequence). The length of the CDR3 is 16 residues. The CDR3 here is CASSPPTGKNTGQLYF. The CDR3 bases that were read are TGTGCCAGCAGTCCACCGACAGGGAAGAACACCGGG.

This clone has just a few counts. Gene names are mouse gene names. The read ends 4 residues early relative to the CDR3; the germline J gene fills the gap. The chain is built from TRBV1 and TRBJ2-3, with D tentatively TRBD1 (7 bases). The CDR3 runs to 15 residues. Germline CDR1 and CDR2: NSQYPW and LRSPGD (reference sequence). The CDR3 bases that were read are TGCACCTGCAGTGCAGATGGAAGGGGGCTAGAA. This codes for CTCSADGRGLE. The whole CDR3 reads CTCSADGRGLETLYF.

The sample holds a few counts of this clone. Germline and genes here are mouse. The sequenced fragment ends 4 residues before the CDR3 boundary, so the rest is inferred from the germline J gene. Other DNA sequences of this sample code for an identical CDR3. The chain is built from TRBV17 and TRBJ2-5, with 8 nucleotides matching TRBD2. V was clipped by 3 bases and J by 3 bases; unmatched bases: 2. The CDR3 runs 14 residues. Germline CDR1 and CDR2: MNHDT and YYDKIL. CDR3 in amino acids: CASSSWGGQDTQYF. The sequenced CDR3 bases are TGTGCTAGCAGTAGTTGGGGGGGGCAAGAC.

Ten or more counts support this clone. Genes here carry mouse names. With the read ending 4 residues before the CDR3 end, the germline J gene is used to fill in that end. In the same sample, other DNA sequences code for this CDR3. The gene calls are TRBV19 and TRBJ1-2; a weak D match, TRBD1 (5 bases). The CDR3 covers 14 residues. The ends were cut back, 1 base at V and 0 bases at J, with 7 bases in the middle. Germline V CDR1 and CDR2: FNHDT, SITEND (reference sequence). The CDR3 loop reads CASSIRGANSDYTF. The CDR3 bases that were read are TGTGCCAGCAGTATACGGGGGGCAAACTCC.

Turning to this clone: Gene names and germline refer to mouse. The CDR3: CASSMTANTGQLYF. The sequenced part of the CDR3 DNA is TGTGCCAGCAGTATGACAGCAAACACCGGG. The V gene is TRBV19, the J gene TRBJ2-2; possible D gene TRBD1, 5 bases. The read ends 4 residues shy of where the CDR3 ends; the end is completed using the germline J gene. V gave up 2 bases and J gave up 0 bases, with 5 bases separating them. Germline values: CDR1 FNHDT, CDR2 SITEND (reference sequence). This CDR3 is built from 14 residues.

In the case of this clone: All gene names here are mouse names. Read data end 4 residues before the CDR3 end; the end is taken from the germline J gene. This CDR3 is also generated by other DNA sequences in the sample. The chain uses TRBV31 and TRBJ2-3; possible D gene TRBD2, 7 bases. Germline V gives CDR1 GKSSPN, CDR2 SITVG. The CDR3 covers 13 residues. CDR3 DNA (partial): TGTGCCTGGAGTCTGGGGGGCGGAGAA. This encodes CAWSLGGGE. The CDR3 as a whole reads CAWSLGGGETLYF.